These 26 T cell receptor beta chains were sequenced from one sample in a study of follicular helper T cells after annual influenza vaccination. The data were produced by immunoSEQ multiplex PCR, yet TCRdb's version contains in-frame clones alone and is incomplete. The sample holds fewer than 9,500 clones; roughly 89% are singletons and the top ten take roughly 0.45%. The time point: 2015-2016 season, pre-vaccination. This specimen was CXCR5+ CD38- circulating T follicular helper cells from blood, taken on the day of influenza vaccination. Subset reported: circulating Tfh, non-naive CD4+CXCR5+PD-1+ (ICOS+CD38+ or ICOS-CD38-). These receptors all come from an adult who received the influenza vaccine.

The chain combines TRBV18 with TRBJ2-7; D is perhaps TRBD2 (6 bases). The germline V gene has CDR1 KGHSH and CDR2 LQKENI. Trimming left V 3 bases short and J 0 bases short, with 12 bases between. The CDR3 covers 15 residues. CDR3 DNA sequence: TGTGCCAGCTCACCTGCCGGGGGACTCTCCTACGAGCAGTACTTC. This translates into CASSPAGGLSYEQYF.

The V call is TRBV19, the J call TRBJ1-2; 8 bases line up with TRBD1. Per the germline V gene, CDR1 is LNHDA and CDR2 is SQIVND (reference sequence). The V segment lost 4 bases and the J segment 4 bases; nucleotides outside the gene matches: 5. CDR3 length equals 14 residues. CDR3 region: CASSSRDRGYGYTF. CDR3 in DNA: TGTGCCAGTAGTAGTCGCGACAGGGGCTATGGCTACACCTTC.

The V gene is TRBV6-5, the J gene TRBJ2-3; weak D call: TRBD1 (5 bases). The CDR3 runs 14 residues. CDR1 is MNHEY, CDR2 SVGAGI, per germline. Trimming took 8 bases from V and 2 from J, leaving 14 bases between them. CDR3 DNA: TGTGCCAGCGGGGCAGCTGGGGCCACAGATACGCAGTATTTT. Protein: CASGAAGATDTQYF.

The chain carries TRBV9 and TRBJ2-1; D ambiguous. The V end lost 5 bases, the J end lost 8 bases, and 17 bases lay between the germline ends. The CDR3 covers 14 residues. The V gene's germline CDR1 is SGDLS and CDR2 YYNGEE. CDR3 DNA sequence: TGTGCCAGCAGTGTGGGGTTTGCAATCTATGAGCAGTTCTTC. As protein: CASSVGFAIYEQFF.

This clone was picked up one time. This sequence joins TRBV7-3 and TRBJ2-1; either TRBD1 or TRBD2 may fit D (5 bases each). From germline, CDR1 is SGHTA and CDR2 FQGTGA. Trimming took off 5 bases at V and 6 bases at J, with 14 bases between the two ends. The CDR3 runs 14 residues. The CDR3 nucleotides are TGTGCCAGCAGCAAAGGGACCGGTGGCAATGAGCAGTTCTTC. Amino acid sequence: CASSKGTGGNEQFF.

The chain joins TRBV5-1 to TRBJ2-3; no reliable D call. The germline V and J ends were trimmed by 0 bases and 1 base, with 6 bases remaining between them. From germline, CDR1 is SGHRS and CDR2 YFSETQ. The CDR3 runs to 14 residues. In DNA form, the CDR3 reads TGCGCCAGCAGCTTGGAGAAAGGCACAGATACGCAGTATTTT. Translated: CASSLEKGTDTQYF. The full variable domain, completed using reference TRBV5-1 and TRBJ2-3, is KAGVTQTPRYLIKTRGQQVTLSCSPISGHRSVSWYQQTPGQGLQFLFEYFSETQRNKGNFPGRFSGRQFSNSRSEMNVSTLELGDSALYLCASSLEKGTDTQYFGPGTRLTVL.

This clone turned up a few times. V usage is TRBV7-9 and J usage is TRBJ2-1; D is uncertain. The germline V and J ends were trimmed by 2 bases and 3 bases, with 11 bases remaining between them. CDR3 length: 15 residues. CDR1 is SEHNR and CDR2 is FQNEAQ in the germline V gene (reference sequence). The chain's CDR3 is CASSLFLFDYNEQFF. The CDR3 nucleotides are TGTGCCAGCAGCTTATTCCTTTTTGACTACAATGAGCAGTTCTTC.

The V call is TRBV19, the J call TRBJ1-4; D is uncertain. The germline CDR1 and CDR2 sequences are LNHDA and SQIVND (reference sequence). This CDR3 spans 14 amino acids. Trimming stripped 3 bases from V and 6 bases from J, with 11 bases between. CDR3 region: CASSIQGGDEKLFF. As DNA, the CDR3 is TGTGCCAGTAGTATCCAAGGAGGAGATGAAAAACTGTTTTTT.

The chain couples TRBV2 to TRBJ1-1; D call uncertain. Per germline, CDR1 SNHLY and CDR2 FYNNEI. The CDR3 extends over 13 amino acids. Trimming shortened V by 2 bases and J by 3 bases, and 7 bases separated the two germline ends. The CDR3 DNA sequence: TGTGCCAGCAGTGAACCTACGTACACTGAAGCTTTCTTT. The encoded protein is CASSEPTYTEAFF. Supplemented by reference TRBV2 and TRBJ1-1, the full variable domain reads EPEVTQTPSHQVTQMGQEVILRCVPISNHLYFYWYRQILGQKVEFLVSFYNNEISEKSEIFDDQFSVERPDGSNFTLKIRSTKLEDSAMYFCASSEPTYTEAFFGQGTRLTVV.

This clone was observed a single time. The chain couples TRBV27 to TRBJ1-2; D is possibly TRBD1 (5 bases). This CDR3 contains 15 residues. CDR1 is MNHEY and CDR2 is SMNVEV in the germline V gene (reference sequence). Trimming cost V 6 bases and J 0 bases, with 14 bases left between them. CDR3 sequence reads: CASSGGALTNYGYTF. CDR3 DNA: TGTGCCAGCAGCGGGGGTGCTTTAACTAACTATGGCTACACCTTC.

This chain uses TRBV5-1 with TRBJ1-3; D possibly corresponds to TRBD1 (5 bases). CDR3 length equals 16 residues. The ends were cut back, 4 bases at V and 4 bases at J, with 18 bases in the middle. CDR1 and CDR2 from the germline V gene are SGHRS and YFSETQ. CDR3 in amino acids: CASSTGQGSYGNTIYF. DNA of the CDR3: TGCGCCAGCAGCACCGGGCAGGGCTCATACGGAAACACCATATATTTT.

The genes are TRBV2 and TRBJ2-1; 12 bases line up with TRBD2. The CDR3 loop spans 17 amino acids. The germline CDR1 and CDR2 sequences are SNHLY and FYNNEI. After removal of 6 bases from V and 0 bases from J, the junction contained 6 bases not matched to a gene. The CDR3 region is CASRRTSGASSYNEQFF. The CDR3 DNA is TGTGCCAGCAGGAGGACTAGCGGGGCGAGCTCCTACAATGAGCAGTTCTTC.

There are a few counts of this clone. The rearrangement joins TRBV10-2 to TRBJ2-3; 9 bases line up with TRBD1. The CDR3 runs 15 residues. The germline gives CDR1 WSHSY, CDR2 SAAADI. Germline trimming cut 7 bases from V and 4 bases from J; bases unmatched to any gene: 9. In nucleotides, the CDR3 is TGCGCCAGCAACAACGACAGGGGGGATGCAGATACGCAGTATTTT. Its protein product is CASNNDRGDADTQYF.

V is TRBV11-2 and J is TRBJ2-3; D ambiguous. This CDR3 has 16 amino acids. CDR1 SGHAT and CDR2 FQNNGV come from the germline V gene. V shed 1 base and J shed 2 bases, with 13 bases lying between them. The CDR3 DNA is TGTGCCAGCAGCTTAGCAGTCTCAAGCAACACAGATACGCAGTATTTT. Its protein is CASSLAVSSNTDTQYF.

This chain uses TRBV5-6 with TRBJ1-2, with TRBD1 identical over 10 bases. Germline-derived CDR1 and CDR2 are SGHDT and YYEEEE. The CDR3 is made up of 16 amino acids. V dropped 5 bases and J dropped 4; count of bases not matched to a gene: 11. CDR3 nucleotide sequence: TGTGCCAGCAGGAAAGCTCGGACAGGGGGAATCTATGGCTACACCTTC. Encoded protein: CASRKARTGGIYGYTF.

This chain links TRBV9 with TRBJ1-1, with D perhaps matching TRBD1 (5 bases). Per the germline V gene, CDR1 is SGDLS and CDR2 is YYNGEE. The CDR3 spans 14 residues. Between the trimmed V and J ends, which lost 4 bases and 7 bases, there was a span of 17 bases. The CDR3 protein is CASSPEPGSLEAFF. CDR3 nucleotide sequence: TGTGCCAGCAGCCCCGAGCCAGGGTCACTTGAAGCTTTCTTT.

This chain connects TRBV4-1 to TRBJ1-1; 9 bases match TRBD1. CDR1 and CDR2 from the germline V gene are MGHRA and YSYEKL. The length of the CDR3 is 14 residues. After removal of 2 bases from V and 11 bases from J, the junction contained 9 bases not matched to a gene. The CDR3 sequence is CASSQTGGGDYAFF. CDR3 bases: TGCGCCAGCAGCCAAACAGGGGGCGGGGACTATGCTTTCTTT.

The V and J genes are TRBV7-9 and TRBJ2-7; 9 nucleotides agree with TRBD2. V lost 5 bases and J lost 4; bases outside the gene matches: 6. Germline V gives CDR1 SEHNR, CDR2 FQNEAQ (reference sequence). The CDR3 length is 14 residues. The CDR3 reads CASSPRLAGYEQYF. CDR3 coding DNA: TGTGCCAGCAGCCCTAGGCTAGCGGGATACGAGCAGTACTTC.

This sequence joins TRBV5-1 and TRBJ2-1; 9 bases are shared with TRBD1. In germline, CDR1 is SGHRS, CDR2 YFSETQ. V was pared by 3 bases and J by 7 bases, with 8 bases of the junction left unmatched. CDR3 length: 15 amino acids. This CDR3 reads CASSWGQGRENEQFF. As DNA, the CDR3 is TGCGCCAGCAGCTGGGGACAGGGAAGGGAGAATGAGCAGTTCTTC.

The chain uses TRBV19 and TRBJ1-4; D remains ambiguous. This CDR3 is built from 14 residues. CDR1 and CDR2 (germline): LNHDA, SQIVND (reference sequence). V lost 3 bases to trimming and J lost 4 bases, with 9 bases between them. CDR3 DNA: TGTGCCAGTAGTATCGGCCGGTTTAATGAAAAACTGTTTTTT. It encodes CASSIGRFNEKLFF. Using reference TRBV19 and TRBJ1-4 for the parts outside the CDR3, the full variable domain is DGGITQSPKYLFRKEGQNVTLSCEQNLNHDAMYWYRQDPGQGLRLIYYSQIVNDFQKGDIAEGYSVSREKKESFPLTVTSAQKNPTAFYLCASSIGRFNEKLFFGSGTQLSVL.

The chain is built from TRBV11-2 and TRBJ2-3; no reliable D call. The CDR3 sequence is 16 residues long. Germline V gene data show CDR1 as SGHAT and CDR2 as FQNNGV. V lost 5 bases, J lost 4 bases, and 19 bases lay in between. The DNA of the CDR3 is TGTGCCAGCAGCCTTGAACCGGCCCTGAGCGCAGATACGCAGTATTTT. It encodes CASSLEPALSADTQYF.

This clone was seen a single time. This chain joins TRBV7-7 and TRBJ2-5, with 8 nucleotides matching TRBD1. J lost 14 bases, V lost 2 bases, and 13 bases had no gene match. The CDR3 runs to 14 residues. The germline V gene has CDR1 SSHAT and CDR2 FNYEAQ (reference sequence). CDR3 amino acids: CASSLSSETGEKYF. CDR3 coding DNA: TGTGCCAGCAGCTTATCGTCCGAGACAGGGGAAAAATACTTC.

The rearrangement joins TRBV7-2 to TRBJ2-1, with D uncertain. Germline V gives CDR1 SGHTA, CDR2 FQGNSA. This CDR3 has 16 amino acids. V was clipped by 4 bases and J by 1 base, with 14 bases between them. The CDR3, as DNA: TGTGCCAGCAGCTCCGGCCCCATGGGGTCCTACAATGAGCAGTTCTTC. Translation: CASSSGPMGSYNEQFF.

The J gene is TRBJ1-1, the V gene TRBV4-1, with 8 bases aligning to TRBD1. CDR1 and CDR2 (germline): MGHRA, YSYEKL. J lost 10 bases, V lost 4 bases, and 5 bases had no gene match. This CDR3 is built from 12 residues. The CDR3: CASSLDRELAFF. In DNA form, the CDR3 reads TGCGCCAGCAGCCTGGACAGGGAGTTAGCTTTCTTT.

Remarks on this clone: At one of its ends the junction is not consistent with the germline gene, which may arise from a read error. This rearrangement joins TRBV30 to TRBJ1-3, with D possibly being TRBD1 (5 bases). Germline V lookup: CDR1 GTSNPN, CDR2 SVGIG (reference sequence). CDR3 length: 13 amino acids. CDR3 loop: CAWNPGHQNSIYF. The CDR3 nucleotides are TGTGCCTGGAATCCCGGACACCAAAACTCCATATATTTT.

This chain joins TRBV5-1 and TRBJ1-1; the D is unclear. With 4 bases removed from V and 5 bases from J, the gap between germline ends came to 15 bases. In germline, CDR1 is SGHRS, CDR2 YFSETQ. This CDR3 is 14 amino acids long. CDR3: CASSATLGRTEAFF. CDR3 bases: TGCGCCAGCAGCGCCACCCTTGGAAGGACTGAAGCTTTCTTT.